This T cell receptor (beta chain) was retrieved from a study of cytomegalovirus exposure and HLA in healthy donors. The CDR3 covers 15 residues. V was clipped by 3 bases and J by 5 bases; unmatched bases: 5. Looked up from germline, CDR1 is WNHNN and CDR2 is SYGVQD (reference sequence). On this clone itself: The antigen remains undetermined.

Study outcomes and limitations: Researchers reported that three CMV-associated chains were confirmed in vitro as CMV antigen-specific.

The study ran its PCR with 60 Vbeta and 13 Jbeta primers. Clones were sequenced by immunoSEQ multiplex PCR, and TCRdb holds only the in-frame ones, with some missing. The sample has about 190,000 clones, around 85% seen once. The sequence was obtained from a boy under 10 years old in good health and CMV-seronegative. V usage is TRBV10-1 and J usage is TRBJ2-7; 12 nucleotides agree with TRBD2. Sequenced sample: PBMCs. Here the CDR3 reads CASSEGLAGNDEQYF. The CDR3 DNA is TGCGCCAGCAGTGAAGGACTAGCGGGAAACGACGAGCAGTACTTC.